This TCR beta chain was obtained from a study of somatic mutations in cytotoxic T cells in rheumatoid arthritis. The study, taken as a whole, reports: Within 8 of 65 patients, the single biggest CD8+ clone made up more than 20% of CD8+ cells. The modest underrepresentation of TRBV07 observed in rheumatoid arthritis patients was not subjected to multiple-comparison adjustment.

Some clones are missing from TCRdb's copy, which holds only in-frame ones; the method was immunoSEQ multiplex PCR. The repertoire includes some 18,000 clones, around 70% of them detected once, and less than 6% sits in the top ten. Germline V gene lookup returns CDR1 SGHTA and CDR2 FQGNSA. The J segment lost 3 bases and the V segment lost 5 bases, leaving 14 bases of the junction unmatched. The CDR3 consists of 17 residues. With regard to this clone: The target antigen is unknown.

The healthy control blood donors were more than 50% female, with median age around 55 years (range roughly 21-75). Flow cytometry was used to check the purity of CD4+ and CD8+ cells, which had been isolated by positive magnetic bead selection. The specimen sequenced was CD8+ T cells sorted from blood. The TCR originated in a man aged 55-75 years in good health. The rearrangement uses TRBV7-2 and TRBJ2-7; 9 bases agree with TRBD1. The CDR3 region is CASSPRDRVRFRYEQYF. The CDR3 nucleotides read TGTGCCAGCAGCCCCCGGGACAGGGTCCGATTCCGCTACGAGCAGTACTTC.